This is a list of T cell receptor beta chains from one sample in a study of OX40 agonist ivuxolimab in advanced cancers. Data came from immunoSEQ multiplex PCR; TCRdb stores just in-frame clones and leaves some out. The sample records 26,000 or so clones, around 86% being singletons. The sample in question was CD4+ or CD8+ T cells sorted from blood, obtained in a trial of the OX40 agonist ivuxolimab. All receptors derive from an adult with an advanced solid tumor such as melanoma, head and neck, liver or kidney cancer. The CDR3 runs from the conserved cysteine through the conserved F or W. A D gene is named only where the DNA matches it firmly. Some rows mark clone size as missing; the rest say once, few, many or name a class of expanded clone.

clone_size d_call j_call v_call cdr3_nt cdr3_aa
NA TRBD1 TRBJ1-1 TRBV5-1 TGCGCCAGCAGCCAGGGGGCGCGGACTGAAGCTTTCTTT CASSQGARTEAFF
medium-sized TRBD1 TRBJ1-2 TRBV30 TGTGCCTGGAGTCCCGGACAGGGCCTTTATGGCTACACCTTC CAWSPGQGLYGYTF
NA NA TRBJ2-3 TRBV30 TGTGCCACCGAGTACGGGGTGTCTAGCACAGATACGCAGTATTTT CATEYGVSSTDTQYF
NA NA TRBJ2-7 TRBV2 TGTGCCAGCACTTCAAGGGGAGGATCCTACGAGCAGTACTTC CASTSRGGSYEQYF
NA NA TRBJ2-7 TRBV5-1 TGCGCCAGCAGCGGTACAAGGGAGCAGTACTTC CASSGTREQYF
NA TRBD1 TRBJ2-4 TRBV7-6 TGTGCCAGCAGCCCGGGACAGGGGAACATTCAGTACTTC CASSPGQGNIQYF
NA NA TRBJ1-1 TRBV9 TGTGCCAGCAGCGTAGGGGTTGGAGTTGAAGCTTTCTTT CASSVGVGVEAFF
NA NA TRBJ2-5 TRBV7-2 TGTGCCAGCAGCTCCGCCCCGGGTGTTAAAGAGACCCAGTACTTC CASSSAPGVKETQYF
NA NA TRBJ2-5 TRBV28 TGTGCCAGCACCCTAACCGGGAACCGCGGAACCCAGTACTTC CASTLTGNRGTQYF
NA TRBD2 TRBJ2-7 TRBV30 TGTGCCTGGAGTGCCATAGCGGGAGTACTATACGAGCAGTACTTC CAWSAIAGVLYEQYF
medium-sized TRBD1 TRBJ2-1 TRBV29-1 TGCAGCGTTGAAGACCTAGGGGGCCAGAGCTCCTACAATGAGCAGTTCTTC CSVEDLGGQSSYNEQFF
NA NA TRBJ2-1 TRBV11-2 TGTGCCAGCAGCGAGGATACCGGGACTCTATACAATGAGCAGTTCTTC CASSEDTGTLYNEQFF
NA NA TRBJ1-1 TRBV2 TGTGCCAGCAGTGATGGGCAGGGTTCGAACACTGAAGCTTTCTTT CASSDGQGSNTEAFF
NA NA TRBJ2-2 TRBV2 TGTGCCAGCAGTGACCTTACACACTCAAACACCGGGGAGCTGTTTTTT CASSDLTHSNTGELFF
NA TRBD2 TRBJ2-7 TRBV6-1 TGTGCCAGCAGTGAGGGGCTAGCGGGGATTGGGGGCTACGAGCAGTACTTC CASSEGLAGIGGYEQYF
NA NA TRBJ1-1 TRBV5-1 TGCGCCAGCAGCTTGGCGGGAGGTTACACTGAAGCTTTCTTT CASSLAGGYTEAFF
NA TRBD2 TRBJ2-7 TRBV7-9 TGTGCCAGCAGCTTAAGGGAGGGGCTAGCGGGAACCTACGAGCAGTACTTC CASSLREGLAGTYEQYF
once NA TRBJ2-1 TRBV10-2 TGCGCCAGCTCCCCCGCAGAGAACAATGAGCAGTTCTTC CASSPAENNEQFF
NA TRBD2 TRBJ2-1 TRBV7-8 TGTGCCAGCAGCTTAGAAACTAGCGGGAGATGGGAGCAGTTCTTC CASSLETSGRWEQFF
medium-sized NA TRBJ2-7 TRBV30 TGTGCCTGGAGTGTACAGTCCGGGACCTACGAGCAGTACTTC CAWSVQSGTYEQYF
few NA TRBJ1-3 TRBV5-4 TGTGCCAGCAGCTTGGGAGAGGGGCCCGGAAACACCATATATTTT CASSLGEGPGNTIYF
few NA TRBJ1-1 TRBV9 TGTGCCAGCAGCGTAGAGCCAGGGTCTAACACTGAAGCTTTCTTT CASSVEPGSNTEAFF
NA NA TRBJ2-7 TRBV15 TGTGCCACCAGCAGAGAGTCAGGGACCTACGAGCAGTACTTC CATSRESGTYEQYF
NA NA TRBJ2-1 TRBV7-9 TGTGCCAGCAGCTTAGAAACGTTTGGGGGGAGAAGCTTTTACAATGAGCAGTTCTTC CASSLETFGGRSFYNEQFF
NA NA TRBJ2-7 TRBV7-9 TGTGCCAGCAGCACCAGGGGCGACGAGCAGTACTTC CASSTRGDEQYF
few NA TRBJ1-1 TRBV27 TGTGCCAGCAGTTTGACGGAGGACACTGAAGCTTTCTTT CASSLTEDTEAFF
few TRBD1 TRBJ2-2 TRBV4-1 TGCGCCAGCAGGCCAACACAGGGGGGAACCGGGGAGCTGTTTTTT CASRPTQGGTGELFF
NA NA TRBJ2-1 TRBV7-6 TGTGCCAGCAGCGGCTACGGGACACAGCCTCCCAATGAGCAGTTCTTC CASSGYGTQPPNEQFF
NA NA TRBJ2-2 TRBV2 TGTGCCACCAACAGGGCTATGGGGTCCGGGGAGCTGTTTTTT CATNRAMGSGELFF
NA NA TRBJ1-3 TRBV9 TGTGCCAGCAGCTCCTCAGGTAGCTCTGGAAACACCATATATTTT CASSSSGSSGNTIYF
NA TRBD1 TRBJ1-1 TRBV5-1 TGCGCCAGCAGCCCGGAGACAGGGGAAGCTTTCTTT CASSPETGEAFF
NA TRBD2 TRBJ2-1 TRBV7-3 TGTGCCAGCAGCTTAACCGGCCTTGGGAGCGGGAGGGCCCGTAGGTTCAATGAGCAGTTCTTC CASSLTGLGSGRARRFNEQFF
once NA TRBJ2-1 TRBV10-2 TGCGCCAGCAGTGGGTCGGGGGAGATAAATGAGCAGTTCTTC CASSGSGEINEQFF
NA TRBD2 TRBJ2-5 TRBV2 TGTGCCACCAAAACTAGCGGGAGTTCGGAGACCCAGTACTTC CATKTSGSSETQYF
NA NA TRBJ1-2 TRBV2 TGTGCCAGCAGTGAAGAGGGGACTAACTATGGCTACACCTTC CASSEEGTNYGYTF
NA TRBD2 TRBJ2-3 TRBV9 TGTGCCAGCAGCCGAGGGACTAGCGGGAGAGACCGCACAGATACGCAGTATTTT CASSRGTSGRDRTDTQYF
NA TRBD2 TRBJ2-7 TRBV7-9 TGTGCCAGCAGCCCAACTAGCGGAGGGATCTACGAGCAGTACTTC CASSPTSGGIYEQYF
once TRBD1 TRBJ2-5 TRBV2 TGTGCCAGCACCGGGACAGGGAGAACCCGCCAAGAGACCCAGTACTTC CASTGTGRTRQETQYF
NA NA TRBJ1-2 TRBV4-1 TGCGCCAGCAGCCTTGTCGGTGGGCACTATGGCTACACCTTC CASSLVGGHYGYTF
NA TRBD1 TRBJ2-5 TRBV9 TGTGCCAGCAGCGTAGGCTCCCTCAACAGGGGGCTCTTAGAGACCCAGTACTTC CASSVGSLNRGLLETQYF
once TRBD1 TRBJ2-4 TRBV30 TGTGCCTGGAGTGACAGGGGGCTAGCCAAAAACATTCAGTACTTC CAWSDRGLAKNIQYF
NA TRBD2 TRBJ2-7 TRBV27 TGTGCCAGCAGTTTAACGGGAGGGCCCCTCTACGAGCAGTACTTC CASSLTGGPLYEQYF
NA NA TRBJ1-1 TRBV7-6 TGTGCCAGCAGGTTGACAAAGAACACTGAAGCTTTCTTT CASRLTKNTEAFF
NA TRBD2 TRBJ2-1 TRBV6-5 TGTGCCAGCAGTTCGCGGGAGTACGCCTACAATGAGCAGTTCTTC CASSSREYAYNEQFF
once TRBD1 TRBJ1-1 TRBV6-1 TGTGCCAGCAGTTTTACCGGACAGGGGAACACTGAAGCTTTCTTT CASSFTGQGNTEAFF
once TRBD1 TRBJ1-5 TRBV2 TGTGCCAGCAGGCTTACAGGGGCTACTAGGCCCCAGCATTTT CASRLTGATRPQHF
NA NA TRBJ1-4 TRBV6-5 TGTGCCAGCAGCTCCCCTAGGCGGGGTGAAAAACTGTTTTTT CASSSPRRGEKLFF
NA NA TRBJ2-2 TRBV9 TGTGCCAGCAGCCCCCGGACCCGTACCGGGGAGCTGTTTTTT CASSPRTRTGELFF
NA TRBD2 TRBJ2-7 TRBV30 TGTGCCTGGTCTAGCGGGAGTCGGTACGAGCAGTACTTC CAWSSGSRYEQYF